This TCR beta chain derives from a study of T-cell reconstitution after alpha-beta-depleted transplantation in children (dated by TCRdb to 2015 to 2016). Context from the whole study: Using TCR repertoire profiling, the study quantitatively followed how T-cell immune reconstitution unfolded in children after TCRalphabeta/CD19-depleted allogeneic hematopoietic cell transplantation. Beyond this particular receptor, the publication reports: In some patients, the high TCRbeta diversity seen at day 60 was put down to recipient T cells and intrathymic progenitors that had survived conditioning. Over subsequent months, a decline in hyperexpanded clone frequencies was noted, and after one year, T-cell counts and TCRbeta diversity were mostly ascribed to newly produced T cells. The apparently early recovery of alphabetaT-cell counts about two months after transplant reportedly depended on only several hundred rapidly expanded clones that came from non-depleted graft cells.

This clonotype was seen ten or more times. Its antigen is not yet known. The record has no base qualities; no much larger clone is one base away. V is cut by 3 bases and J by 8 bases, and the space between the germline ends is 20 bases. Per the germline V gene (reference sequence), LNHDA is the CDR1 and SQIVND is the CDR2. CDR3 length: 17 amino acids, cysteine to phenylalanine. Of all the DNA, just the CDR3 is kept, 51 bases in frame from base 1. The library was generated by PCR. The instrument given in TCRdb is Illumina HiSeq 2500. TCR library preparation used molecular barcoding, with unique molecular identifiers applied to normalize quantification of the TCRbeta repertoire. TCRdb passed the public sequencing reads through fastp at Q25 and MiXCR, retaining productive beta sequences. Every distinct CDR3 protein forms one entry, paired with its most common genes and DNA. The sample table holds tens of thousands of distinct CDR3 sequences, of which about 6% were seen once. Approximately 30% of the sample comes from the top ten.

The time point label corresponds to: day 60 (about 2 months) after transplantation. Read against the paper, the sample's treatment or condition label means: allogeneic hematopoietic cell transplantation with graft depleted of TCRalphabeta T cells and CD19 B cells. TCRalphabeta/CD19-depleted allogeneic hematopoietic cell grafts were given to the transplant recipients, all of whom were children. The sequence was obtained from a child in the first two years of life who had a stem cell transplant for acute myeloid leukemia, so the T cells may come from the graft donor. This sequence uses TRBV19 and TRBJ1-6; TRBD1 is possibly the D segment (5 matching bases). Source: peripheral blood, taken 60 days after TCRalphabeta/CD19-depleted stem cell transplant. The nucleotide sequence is TGTGCCAGTAGTATCTGGAACAGACAGAGCGGCGATTCACCCCTCCACTTT. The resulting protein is CASSIWNRQSGDSPLHF.